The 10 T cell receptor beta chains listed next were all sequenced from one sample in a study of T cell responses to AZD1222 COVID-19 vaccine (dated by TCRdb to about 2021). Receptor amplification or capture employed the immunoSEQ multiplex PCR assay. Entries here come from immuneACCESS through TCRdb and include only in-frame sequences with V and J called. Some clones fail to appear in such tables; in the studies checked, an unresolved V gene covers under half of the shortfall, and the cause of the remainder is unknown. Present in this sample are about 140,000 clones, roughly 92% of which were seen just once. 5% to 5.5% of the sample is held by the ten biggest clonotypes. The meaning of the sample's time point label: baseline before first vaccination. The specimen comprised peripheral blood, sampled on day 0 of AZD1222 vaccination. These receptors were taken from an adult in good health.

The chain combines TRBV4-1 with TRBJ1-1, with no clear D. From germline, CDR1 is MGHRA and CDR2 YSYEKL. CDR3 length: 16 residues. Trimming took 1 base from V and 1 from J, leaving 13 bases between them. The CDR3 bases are TGCGCCAGCAGCCAAGGGGTAAGGTGGGGGAACACTGAAGCTTTCTTT. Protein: CASSQGVRWGNTEAFF.

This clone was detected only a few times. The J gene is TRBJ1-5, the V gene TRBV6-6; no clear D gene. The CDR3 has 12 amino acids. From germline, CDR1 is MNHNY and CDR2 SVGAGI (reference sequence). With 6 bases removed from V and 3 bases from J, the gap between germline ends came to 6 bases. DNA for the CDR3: TGTGCCAGCAGCCACTCCAATCAGCCCCAGCATTTT. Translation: CASSHSNQPQHF.

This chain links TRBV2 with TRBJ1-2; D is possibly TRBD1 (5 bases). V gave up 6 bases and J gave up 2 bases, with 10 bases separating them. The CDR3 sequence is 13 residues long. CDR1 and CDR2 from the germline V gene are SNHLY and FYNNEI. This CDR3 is CASREGRNYGYTF. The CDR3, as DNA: TGTGCCAGCAGGGAGGGACGGAACTATGGCTACACCTTC. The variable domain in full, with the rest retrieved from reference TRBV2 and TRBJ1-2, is EPEVTQTPSHQVTQMGQEVILRCVPISNHLYFYWYRQILGQKVEFLVSFYNNEISEKSEIFDDQFSVERPDGSNFTLKIRSTKLEDSAMYFCASREGRNYGYTFGSGTRLTVV.

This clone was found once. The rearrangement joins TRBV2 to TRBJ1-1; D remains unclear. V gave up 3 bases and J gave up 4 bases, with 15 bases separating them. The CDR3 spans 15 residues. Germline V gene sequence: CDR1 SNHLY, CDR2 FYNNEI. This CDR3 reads CASSEGSRGRTEAFF. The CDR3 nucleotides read TGTGCCAGCAGTGAGGGAAGTCGCGGCCGCACTGAAGCTTTCTTT.

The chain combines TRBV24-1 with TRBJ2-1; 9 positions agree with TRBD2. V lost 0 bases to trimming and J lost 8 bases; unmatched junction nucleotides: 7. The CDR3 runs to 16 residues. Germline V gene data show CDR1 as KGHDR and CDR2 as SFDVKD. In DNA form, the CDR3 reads TGTGCCACCAGTGATTTGGGAGCGGGAGGTATGGATGAGCAGTTCTTC. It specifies CATSDLGAGGMDEQFF.

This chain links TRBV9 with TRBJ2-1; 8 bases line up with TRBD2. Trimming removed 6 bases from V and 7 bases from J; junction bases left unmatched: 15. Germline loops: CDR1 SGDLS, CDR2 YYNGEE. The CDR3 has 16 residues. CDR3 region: CASTRVGGGTENEQFF. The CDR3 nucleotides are TGTGCCAGCACCCGAGTCGGGGGGGGGACGGAGAATGAGCAGTTCTTC. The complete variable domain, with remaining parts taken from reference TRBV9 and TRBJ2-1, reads DSGVTQTPKHLITATGQRVTLRCSPRSGDLSVYWYQQSLDQGLQFLIQYYNGEERAKGNILERFSAQQFPDLHSELNLSSLELGDSALYFCASTRVGGGTENEQFFGPGTRLTVL.

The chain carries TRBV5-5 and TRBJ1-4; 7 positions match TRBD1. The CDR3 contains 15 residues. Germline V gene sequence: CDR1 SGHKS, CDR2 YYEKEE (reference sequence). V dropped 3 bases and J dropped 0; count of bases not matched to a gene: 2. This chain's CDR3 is CASSWDRTTNEKLFF. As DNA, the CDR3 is TGTGCCAGCAGCTGGGACAGAACAACTAATGAAAAACTGTTTTTT.

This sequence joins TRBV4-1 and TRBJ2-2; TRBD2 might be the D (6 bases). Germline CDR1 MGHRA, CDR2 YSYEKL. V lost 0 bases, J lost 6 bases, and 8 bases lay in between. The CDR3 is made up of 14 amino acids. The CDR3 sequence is CASSQDRRAGELFF. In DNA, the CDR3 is TGCGCCAGCAGCCAAGATAGGAGGGCCGGGGAGCTGTTTTTT.

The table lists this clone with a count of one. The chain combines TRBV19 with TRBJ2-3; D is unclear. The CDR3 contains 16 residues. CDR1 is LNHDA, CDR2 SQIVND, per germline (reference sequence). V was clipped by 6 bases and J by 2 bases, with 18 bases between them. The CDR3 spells CASSIQPQVITDTQYF. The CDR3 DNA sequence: TGTGCCAGTAGCATCCAACCGCAGGTGATCACAGATACGCAGTATTTT.

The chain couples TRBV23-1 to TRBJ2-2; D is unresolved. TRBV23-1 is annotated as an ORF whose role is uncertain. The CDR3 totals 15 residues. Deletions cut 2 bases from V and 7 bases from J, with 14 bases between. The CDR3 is CASSQNPLGIGELFF. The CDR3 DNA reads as TGCGCCAGCAGTCAAAATCCCCTCGGTATCGGGGAGCTGTTTTTT.